This paragraph reports one TCR beta chain. The CDR3 covers 15 residues. The ends lost 4 bases at V and 5 bases at J; junction bases unmatched: 7. In germline, CDR1 is SEHNR, CDR2 FQNEAQ (reference sequence). Assay used: immunoSEQ multiplex PCR; TCRdb lists only in-frame clones, some missing. There are approximately 100,000 clones in the sample; about 91% occur only once, and 5% to 6.5% lies in the top ten. This record comes from a study of blood T cell repertoires in COVID-19. The sequencing input was peripheral blood. The sequence was obtained from a human donor in a cohort sampled during active COVID-19. The chain recombines TRBV7-9 with TRBJ1-5; 8 nucleotides align to TRBD1. The CDR3 reads CASSSSGQVHQPQHF. The CDR3 nucleotides read TGTGCCAGCAGCTCCTCGGGACAGGTTCATCAGCCCCAGCATTTT.